This T cell receptor beta chain was found in a study of cytomegalovirus exposure and HLA in healthy donors. In the study overall: Caucasian-associated ancestry cluster membership applied to about 83% of about 370 genotyped donors. Study findings and constraints: Most CMV-associated TCR beta chains were later found to appear HLA-restricted. V- and J-gene trimming in TCR beta was tied to a missense DCLRE1C variant by an analysis performed later.

Notes on this clone: Antigen: not known.

The CDR3 sequence is 15 residues long. The trim removed 3 bases at V and 0 bases at J, leaving 1 base unmatched. Germline CDR1 and CDR2: KGHSH and LQKENI. It was with 60 Vbeta and 13 Jbeta primers that the PCR ran. Sequencing was performed with immunoSEQ multiplex PCR; in TCRdb, only in-frame clones are kept and a portion is missing. Of 180,000 or so clones detected, roughly 77% appear once; the ten largest clones hold around 7.7%. Sequences were obtained from PBMCs. This TCR was sampled from a middle-aged woman in good health and CMV-seropositive. The rearrangement uses TRBV18 and TRBJ2-2; 7 positions match TRBD1. The CDR3 is CASSPTGPNTGELFF. CDR3 sequence (DNA): TGTGCCAGCTCACCGACAGGGCCGAACACCGGGGAGCTGTTTTTT.